These 8 T cell receptor beta chains were all obtained from the same sample, sequenced in a study of pediatric ulcerative colitis. One to two pinch biopsies were taken from the rectum during colonoscopy. The method was immunoSEQ multiplex PCR; TCRdb's version includes in-frame clones alone and lacks a portion of them. The sample lists about 18,000 clones, approximately 80% occurring once. Sequencing input: gut tissue. All receptors come from a boy aged 5-17 years who was a control in a study of pediatric ulcerative colitis.

In this sample, this clone turned up once. J is TRBJ2-1 and V is TRBV5-4; 7 nucleotides match TRBD1. This CDR3 is built from 15 residues. Losses at the gene ends were 4 bases for V and 2 bases for J; bases not matched to a gene: 6. The germline CDR1 and CDR2 sequences are SGHNT and YYREEE (reference sequence). The CDR3 nucleotides read TGTGCCAGCAGCCCCAGACAGGGCCCCTACAATGAGCAGTTCTTC. It specifies CASSPRQGPYNEQFF.

V is TRBV2 and J is TRBJ1-2; no definite D call. Germline CDR1 reads SNHLY; CDR2 reads FYNNEI. The CDR3 has 13 amino acids. Deletions cut 1 base from V and 5 bases from J, with 8 bases between. The CDR3 DNA is TGTGCCAGCAGTGAAGTTGGGCAGTATGGCTACACCTTC. Its protein product is CASSEVGQYGYTF.

This clone has a handful of counts. This chain links TRBV13 with TRBJ1-1; the D gene is possibly TRBD1 (5 bases). The CDR3 is 19 residues long. Germline V lookup: CDR1 PRHDT, CDR2 FYEKMQ (reference sequence). The V gene lost 5 bases and the J gene lost 0 bases, with 25 bases spanning the gap. CDR3 loop: CASSPNSLIRGAMNTEAFF. The CDR3 region has the DNA TGTGCCAGCAGCCCAAATTCGCTAATTAGGGGCGCGATGAACACTGAAGCTTTCTTT. The whole variable domain, filled in from reference TRBV13 and TRBJ1-1, reads AAGVIQSPRHLIKEKRETATLKCYPIPRHDTVYWYQQGPGQDPQFLISFYEKMQSDKGSIPDRFSAQQFSDYHSELNMSSLELGDSALYFCASSPNSLIRGAMNTEAFFGQGTRLTVV.

The V and J genes are TRBV5-4 and TRBJ2-2, with D possibly matching TRBD2 (5 bases). Germline CDR1 is SGHNT and CDR2 is YYREEE (reference sequence). The CDR3 runs to 18 residues. V dropped 0 bases and J dropped 4 bases, with 19 bases sitting between them. Written as DNA, the CDR3 is TGTGCCAGCAGCTTGGCCCCTGGGAGTGACCGTCGCACCGGGGAGCTGTTTTTT. This translates into CASSLAPGSDRRTGELFF. The full variable domain, its missing parts supplied by reference TRBV5-4 and TRBJ2-2, is ETGVTQSPTHLIKTRGQQVTLRCSSQSGHNTVSWYQQALGQGPQFIFQYYREEENGRGNFPPRFSGLQFPNYSSELNVNALELDDSALYLCASSLAPGSDRRTGELFFGEGSRLTVL.

This clone was detected a few times. The chain combines TRBV7-8 with TRBJ1-3; 7 positions agree with TRBD1. The CDR3 contains 14 residues. Unmatched junction bases numbered 2, after V lost 4 bases and J lost 2 bases. In germline, CDR1 is SGHVS, CDR2 FQNEAQ. CDR3 amino acids: CASSSQGAGNTIYF. Written as DNA, the CDR3 is TGTGCCAGCAGCTCCCAGGGGGCTGGAAACACCATATATTTT.

The chain couples TRBV5-1 to TRBJ1-1; tentatively, D is TRBD1 (6 bases). The V end was cut by 0 bases, the J end by 4 bases, with 10 bases between. This CDR3 has 14 amino acids. Germline lookup yields CDR1 SGHRS and CDR2 YFSETQ. This CDR3 reads CASSLVGTPTEAFF. In DNA, the CDR3 is TGCGCCAGCAGCTTGGTAGGGACACCCACTGAAGCTTTCTTT.

The sample holds one count of this clone. The chain couples TRBV11-3 to TRBJ1-5, with D tentatively TRBD1 (6 bases). Per germline, CDR1 SGHNT and CDR2 YENEEA. The CDR3 is 13 residues long. With 5 bases removed from V and 7 bases from J, the gap between germline ends came to 12 bases. Here the CDR3 reads CASSPGAGQPQHF. In DNA, the CDR3 is TGTGCCAGCAGCCCGGGGGCTGGACAGCCCCAGCATTTT.

V is TRBV5-4 and J is TRBJ1-2; D may be TRBD1 (6 bases). Germline CDR1 and CDR2: SGHNT and YYREEE (reference sequence). The CDR3 extends over 14 amino acids. Between the trimmed V and J ends, which lost 6 bases and 7 bases, there was a span of 19 bases. CDR3 nucleotide sequence: TGTGCCAGCAATCGAGAGCAGGGGATTACTGGCTACACCTTC. As protein: CASNREQGITGYTF.